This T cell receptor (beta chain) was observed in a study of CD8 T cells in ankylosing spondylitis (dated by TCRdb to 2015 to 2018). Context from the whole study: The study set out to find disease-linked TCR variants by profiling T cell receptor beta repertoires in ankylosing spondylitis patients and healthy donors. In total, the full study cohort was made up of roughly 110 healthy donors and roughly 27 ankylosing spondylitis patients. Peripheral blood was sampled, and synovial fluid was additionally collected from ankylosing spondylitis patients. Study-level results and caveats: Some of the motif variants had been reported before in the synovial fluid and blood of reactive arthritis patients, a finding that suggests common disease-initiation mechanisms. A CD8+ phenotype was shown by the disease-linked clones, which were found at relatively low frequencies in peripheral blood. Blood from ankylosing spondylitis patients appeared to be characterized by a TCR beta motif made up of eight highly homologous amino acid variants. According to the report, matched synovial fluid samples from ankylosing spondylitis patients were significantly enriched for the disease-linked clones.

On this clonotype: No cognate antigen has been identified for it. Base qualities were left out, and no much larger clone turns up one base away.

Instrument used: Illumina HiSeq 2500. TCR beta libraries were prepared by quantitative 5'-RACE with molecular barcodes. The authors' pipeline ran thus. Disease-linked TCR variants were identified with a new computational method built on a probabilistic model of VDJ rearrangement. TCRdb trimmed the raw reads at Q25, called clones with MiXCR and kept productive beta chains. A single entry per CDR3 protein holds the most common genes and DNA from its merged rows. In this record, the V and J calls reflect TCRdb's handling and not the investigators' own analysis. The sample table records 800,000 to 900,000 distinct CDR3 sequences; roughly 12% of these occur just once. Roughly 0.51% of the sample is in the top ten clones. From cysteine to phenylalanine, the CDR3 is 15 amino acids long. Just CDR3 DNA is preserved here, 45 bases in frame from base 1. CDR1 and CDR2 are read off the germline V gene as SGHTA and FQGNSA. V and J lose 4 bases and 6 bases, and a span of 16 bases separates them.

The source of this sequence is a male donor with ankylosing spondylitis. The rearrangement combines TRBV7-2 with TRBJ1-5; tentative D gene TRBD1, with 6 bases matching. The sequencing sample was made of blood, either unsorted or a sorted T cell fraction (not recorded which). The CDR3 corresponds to CASSSSRGSGQPQHF. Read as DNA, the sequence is TGTGCCAGCAGCTCTAGTAGGGGGTCCGGTCAGCCCCAGCATTTT.